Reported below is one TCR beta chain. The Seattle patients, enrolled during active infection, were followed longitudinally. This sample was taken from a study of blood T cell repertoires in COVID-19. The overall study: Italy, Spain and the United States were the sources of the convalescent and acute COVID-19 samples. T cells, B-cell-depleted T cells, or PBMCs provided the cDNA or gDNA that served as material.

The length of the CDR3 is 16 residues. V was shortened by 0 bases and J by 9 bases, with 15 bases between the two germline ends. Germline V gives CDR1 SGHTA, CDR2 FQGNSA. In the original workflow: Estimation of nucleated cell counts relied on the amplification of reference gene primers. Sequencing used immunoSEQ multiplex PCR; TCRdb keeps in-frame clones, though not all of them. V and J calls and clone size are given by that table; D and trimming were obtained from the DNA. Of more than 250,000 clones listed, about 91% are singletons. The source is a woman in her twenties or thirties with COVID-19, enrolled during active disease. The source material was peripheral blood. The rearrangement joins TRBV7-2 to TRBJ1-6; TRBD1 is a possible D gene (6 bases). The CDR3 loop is CASSLAWAGEGSPLHF. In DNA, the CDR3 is TGTGCCAGCAGCTTAGCGTGGGCAGGGGAGGGTTCACCCCTCCACTTT.